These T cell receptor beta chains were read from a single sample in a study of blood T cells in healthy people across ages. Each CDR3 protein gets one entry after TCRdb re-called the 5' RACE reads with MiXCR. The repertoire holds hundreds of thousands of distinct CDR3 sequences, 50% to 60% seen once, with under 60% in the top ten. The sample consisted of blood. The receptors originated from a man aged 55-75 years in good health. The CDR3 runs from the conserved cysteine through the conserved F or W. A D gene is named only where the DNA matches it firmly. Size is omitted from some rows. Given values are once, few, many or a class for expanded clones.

cdr3_aa: CASSLETSGTDEQFF
cdr3_nt: TGTGCCAGCAGCTTAGAGACTAGCGGGACGGATGAGCAGTTCTTC
v_call: TRBV7-2
clone_size: few
j_call: TRBJ2-1
d_call: TRBD2

cdr3_aa: CASSFRGLNGYTF
cdr3_nt: TGTGCCAGCAGTTTTAGGGGGCTAAATGGCTACACCTTC
v_call: TRBV27
clone_size: -
j_call: TRBJ1-2
d_call: TRBD1

cdr3_aa: CASSPEGREQYF
cdr3_nt: TGTGCCAGCAGCCCTGAGGGCCGTGAGCAGTACTTC
v_call: TRBV3-1
clone_size: -
j_call: TRBJ2-7
d_call: -

cdr3_aa: CASSSLAGELDTQYF
cdr3_nt: TGTGCCAGCAGTTCCCTAGCGGGAGAACTTGATACGCAGTATTTT
v_call: TRBV2
clone_size: -
j_call: TRBJ2-3
d_call: TRBD2

cdr3_aa: CASNGQGAQETQYF
cdr3_nt: TGTGCCAGCAACGGACAAGGTGCTCAAGAGACCCAGTACTTC
v_call: TRBV12-3/TRBV12-4
clone_size: -
j_call: TRBJ2-5
d_call: -

cdr3_aa: CAISGGTNEKLFF
cdr3_nt: TGTGCCATCAGTGGGGGCACTAATGAAAAACTGTTTTTT
v_call: TRBV10-3
clone_size: few
j_call: TRBJ1-4
d_call: -

cdr3_aa: CASSIGPSDSPLHF
cdr3_nt: TGCGCCAGCAGCATCGGTCCCTCGGATTCACCCCTCCACTTT
v_call: TRBV5-1
clone_size: -
j_call: TRBJ1-6
d_call: -

cdr3_aa: CASSLQGTRPEQFF
cdr3_nt: TGTGCCAGCAGTTTACAGGGAACGAGGCCTGAGCAGTTCTTC
v_call: TRBV27
clone_size: once
j_call: TRBJ2-1
d_call: -

cdr3_aa: CAGSESGGLKYF
cdr3_nt: TGCGCCGGCAGTGAGTCTGGAGGTCTTAAGTACTTC
v_call: TRBV10-2
clone_size: -
j_call: TRBJ2-5
d_call: -

cdr3_aa: CASSDQGTNEQFF
cdr3_nt: TGCGCCAGCAGTGACCAGGGGACCAATGAGCAGTTCTTC
v_call: TRBV10-1
clone_size: -
j_call: TRBJ2-1
d_call: -

cdr3_aa: CAISEPGLAGYNEQFF
cdr3_nt: TGTGCCATCAGTGAGCCGGGACTAGCGGGGTACAATGAGCAGTTCTTC
v_call: TRBV10-3
clone_size: -
j_call: TRBJ2-1
d_call: TRBD2

cdr3_aa: CASSRTSGSSDTQYF
cdr3_nt: TGCGCCAGCAGCCGGACTAGCGGGAGTTCGGATACGCAGTATTTT
v_call: TRBV5-1
clone_size: -
j_call: TRBJ2-3
d_call: TRBD2

cdr3_aa: CASSPGLAGLHEQYF
cdr3_nt: TGCGCCAGCAGCCCTGGACTAGCGGGGCTCCACGAGCAGTACTTC
v_call: TRBV4-3
clone_size: -
j_call: TRBJ2-7
d_call: TRBD2

cdr3_aa: CASSSPGVATEAFF
cdr3_nt: TGCGCCAGCAGCTCTCCAGGGGTAGCGACTGAAGCTTTCTTT
v_call: TRBV5-1
clone_size: -
j_call: TRBJ1-1
d_call: -

cdr3_aa: CSVGAENTDTQYF
cdr3_nt: TGCAGCGTTGGGGCAGAAAACACAGATACGCAGTATTTT
v_call: TRBV29-1
clone_size: few
j_call: TRBJ2-3
d_call: -

cdr3_aa: CASSRGVGPTGDTQYF
cdr3_nt: TGCGCCAGCAGCCGAGGCGTCGGGCCGACGGGAGATACGCAGTATTTT
v_call: TRBV4-3
clone_size: -
j_call: TRBJ2-3
d_call: -

cdr3_aa: CSVDLSDNEQFF
cdr3_nt: TGCAGCGTTGACCTATCGGACAATGAGCAGTTCTTC
v_call: TRBV29-1
clone_size: -
j_call: TRBJ2-1
d_call: -

cdr3_aa: CASSPTGAFGREQYF
cdr3_nt: TGTGCCAGCAGCCCCACGGGGGCCTTTGGGAGAGAGCAGTACTTC
v_call: TRBV28
clone_size: -
j_call: TRBJ2-5
d_call: -

cdr3_aa: CASSEDNSGRRTDTQYF
cdr3_nt: TGTGCCAGCAGTGAAGACAATAGCGGGAGGAGGACAGATACGCAGTATTTT
v_call: TRBV6-1
clone_size: few
j_call: TRBJ2-3
d_call: TRBD2

cdr3_aa: CASRQGPHVSYEQFF
cdr3_nt: TGTGCCAGCAGGCAGGGGCCCCATGTTAGCTATGAGCAGTTCTTC
v_call: TRBV2
clone_size: -
j_call: TRBJ2-1
d_call: -

cdr3_aa: CASSTRPMNTEAFF
cdr3_nt: TGTGCCAGTAGTACCCGACCCATGAACACTGAAGCTTTCTTT
v_call: TRBV19
clone_size: -
j_call: TRBJ1-1
d_call: -

cdr3_aa: CSCHPSNQAGLGTQYF
cdr3_nt: TGCAGTTGTCACCCCTCAAACCAAGCAGGGCTGGGGACCCAGTACTTC
v_call: TRBV20-1
clone_size: -
j_call: TRBJ2-5
d_call: -

cdr3_aa: CASSLKAGGDTQYF
cdr3_nt: TGTGCCAGCAGCCTAAAAGCAGGAGGAGATACGCAGTATTTT
v_call: TRBV4-2
clone_size: -
j_call: TRBJ2-3
d_call: -

cdr3_aa: CASSKGQNPYEQYF
cdr3_nt: TGTGCCAGCAGCAAGGGACAAAATCCCTACGAGCAGTACTTC
v_call: TRBV7-2
clone_size: -
j_call: TRBJ2-7
d_call: -

cdr3_aa: CSAPGLTYEQYF
cdr3_nt: TGCAGTGCTCCGGGACTAACCTACGAGCAGTACTTC
v_call: TRBV20-1
clone_size: -
j_call: TRBJ2-7
d_call: TRBD2

cdr3_aa: CSAPDGAGGIQETQYF
cdr3_nt: TGCAGTGCTCCGGATGGGGCGGGAGGTATCCAAGAGACCCAGTACTTC
v_call: TRBV20-1
clone_size: -
j_call: TRBJ2-5
d_call: TRBD2

cdr3_aa: CASSYSQGEYNEQFF
cdr3_nt: TGTGCCAGCAGTTACTCCCAGGGGGAGTACAATGAGCAGTTCTTC
v_call: TRBV6-5
clone_size: -
j_call: TRBJ2-1
d_call: TRBD1

cdr3_aa: CSASLLAGGTDTQYF
cdr3_nt: TGCAGTGCTAGTTTACTAGCGGGGGGCACAGATACGCAGTATTTT
v_call: TRBV20-1
clone_size: -
j_call: TRBJ2-3
d_call: TRBD2

cdr3_aa: CASSLRSGGSYNEQFF
cdr3_nt: TGCGCCAGCAGCTTGCGGTCTGGCGGGAGCTACAATGAGCAGTTCTTC
v_call: TRBV5-1
clone_size: -
j_call: TRBJ2-1
d_call: TRBD2

cdr3_aa: CASSPDRAKGYTF
cdr3_nt: TGCGCCAGCAGTCCGGACAGGGCGAAAGGCTACACCTTC
v_call: TRBV5-1
clone_size: -
j_call: TRBJ1-2
d_call: TRBD1

cdr3_aa: CALEAGAGGNEQFF
cdr3_nt: TGTGCTTTGGAGGCGGGGGCAGGAGGGAATGAGCAGTTCTTC
v_call: TRBV7-9
clone_size: few
j_call: TRBJ2-1
d_call: -

cdr3_aa: CAIVAATTDTQYF
cdr3_nt: TGTGCCATTGTGGCGGCAACCACAGATACGCAGTATTTT
v_call: TRBV10-3
clone_size: -
j_call: TRBJ2-3
d_call: -